Listed here are 17 T cell receptor beta chains from one sample, sequenced in a study of T cell changes during pregnancy in multiple sclerosis. Method: immunoSEQ multiplex PCR; TCRdb's copy keeps in-frame clones and lacks some. Of approximately 40,000 clones in the sample, about 90% were seen once. Specimen: CD4+ T cells from peripheral blood mononuclear cells, collected before pregnancy. These receptor sequences come from a female donor with multiple sclerosis, enrolled in a pregnancy study.

V usage is TRBV6-1 and J usage is TRBJ2-7; 7 positions match TRBD2. Germline V gene data show CDR1 as MNHNS and CDR2 as SASEGT. Trimming cost V 3 bases and J 2 bases; bases outside gene matches: 7. The CDR3 extends over 15 amino acids. This chain's CDR3 is CASSDLASGPYEQYF. The CDR3 nucleotides are TGTGCCAGCAGTGATCTTGCTAGCGGACCCTACGAGCAGTACTTC.

This clone was counted once. The rearrangement links TRBV27 to TRBJ2-5; TRBD1 might be the D (6 bases). The germline V and J ends were trimmed by 5 bases and 3 bases, with 13 bases remaining between them. Looked up from germline, CDR1 is MNHEY and CDR2 is SMNVEV (reference sequence). This CDR3 is 14 amino acids long. The CDR3 region is CASSRGYSKETQYF. CDR3 nucleotides: TGTGCCAGCAGTAGGGGGTACTCGAAAGAGACCCAGTACTTC.

V usage is TRBV5-1 and J usage is TRBJ2-1; 10 nucleotides agree with TRBD1. The ends lost 4 bases at V and 5 bases at J; junction bases unmatched: 6. CDR3 length: 15 residues. Germline V gene lookup returns CDR1 SGHRS and CDR2 YFSETQ. Here the CDR3 reads CASSDGGTGDNEQFF. DNA for the CDR3: TGCGCCAGCAGCGACGGAGGGACAGGGGACAATGAGCAGTTCTTC.

V gene TRBV7-9 combines with J gene TRBJ2-7; tentatively, D is TRBD1 (6 bases). The ends were cut back, 5 bases at V and 5 bases at J, with 13 bases in the middle. CDR1 SEHNR and CDR2 FQNEAQ come from the germline V gene (reference sequence). The CDR3 extends over 13 amino acids. The CDR3 is CASSPSGVHEQYF. The CDR3 bases are TGTGCCAGCAGCCCCTCAGGGGTCCACGAGCAGTACTTC.

The chain couples TRBV11-3 to TRBJ2-3; 10 positions match TRBD2. CDR1 and CDR2 from the germline V gene are SGHNT and YENEEA. The length of the CDR3 is 15 residues. The ends lost 5 bases at V and 1 base at J; junction bases unmatched: 3. The CDR3 is CASSASGGGTDTQYF. CDR3 bases: TGTGCCAGCAGCGCTAGCGGGGGTGGCACAGATACGCAGTATTTT. Using reference TRBV11-3 and TRBJ2-3 for the parts outside the CDR3, the full variable domain is EAGVVQSPRYKIIEKKQPVAFWCNPISGHNTLYWYLQNLGQGPELLIRYENEEAVDDSQLPKDRFSAERLKGVDSTLKIQPAELGDSAVYLCASSASGGGTDTQYFGPGTRLTVL.

The gene calls are TRBV11-3 and TRBJ2-1; 14 nucleotides line up with TRBD2. CDR1 is SGHNT and CDR2 is YENEEA in the germline V gene. CDR3 length equals 18 residues. J lost 4 bases, V lost 1 base, and 6 bases had no gene match. CDR3 DNA: TGTGCCAGCAGCTTAGTAGGGACTAGCGGGAGTGGATACAATGAGCAGTTCTTC. Translated: CASSLVGTSGSGYNEQFF.

This clone has only a few counts. The V gene is TRBV29-1, the J gene TRBJ2-7; 7 bases line up with TRBD1. V lost 6 bases to trimming and J lost 3 bases; unmatched junction nucleotides: 14. Germline V CDR1 and CDR2: SQVTM, ANQGSEA. The CDR3 extends over 15 amino acids. CDR3 bases: TGCAGCGTCGATTCAAGACAGGGAACAATCTACGAGCAGTACTTC. It encodes CSVDSRQGTIYEQYF.

The chain employs TRBV27 and TRBJ2-1, with D possibly matching TRBD2 (5 bases). The CDR3 consists of 14 residues. Germline loops: CDR1 MNHEY, CDR2 SMNVEV (reference sequence). Trimming cost V 6 bases and J 0 bases, with 9 bases left between them. The CDR3 loop is CASRRASSYNEQFF. DNA for the CDR3: TGTGCCAGCAGGAGGGCGAGCTCCTACAATGAGCAGTTCTTC.

This clone has only one observation. CDR3 loop: CASGLTGQGFGGELFF. The CDR3 coding sequence is TGTGCCAGCGGATTGACGGGACAGGGGTTTGGCGGGGAGCTGTTTTTT. The chain joins TRBV28 to TRBJ2-2; TRBD1 agrees at 10 bases. Per the germline V gene, CDR1 is MDHEN and CDR2 is SYDVKM. J gave up 7 bases and V 8 bases, and 13 bases lay outside the gene matches. The CDR3 consists of 16 residues.

This chain links TRBV11-3 with TRBJ2-1, with TRBD2 identical over 8 bases. The V gene end was trimmed by 4 bases and the J gene end by 6 bases; junction bases not matched to a gene: 8. The CDR3 spans 15 residues. CDR1 is SGHNT, CDR2 YENEEA, per germline. The CDR3 nucleotides are TGTGCCAGCAGCTCTTCGGGAGGGCCGGGCAATGAGCAGTTCTTC. This gives the protein CASSSSGGPGNEQFF.

This clone was detected once. The chain employs TRBV12-5 and TRBJ1-1; 9 bases line up with TRBD1. The germline gives CDR1 LGHNT, CDR2 FRNRAP. V shed 5 bases, J shed 3 bases, and the junction held 10 bases outside the gene matches. There are 16 residues in the CDR3. The CDR3 DNA reads as TGTGCTAGTGGTAGGACCTCCGGGACAGGGCACACTGAAGCTTTCTTT. It codes for CASGRTSGTGHTEAFF.

This sequence joins TRBV11-2 and TRBJ2-5; 7 bases are shared with TRBD2. V was pared by 2 bases and J by 4 bases, with 10 bases of the junction left unmatched. Germline lookup yields CDR1 SGHAT and CDR2 FQNNGV. The CDR3 is made up of 16 amino acids. As DNA, the CDR3 is TGTGCCAGCAGCTTAAGGGCGGGAGCTGGGGGAGAGACCCAGTACTTC. Residues: CASSLRAGAGGETQYF.

This clone was seen only a few times. This chain joins TRBV29-1 and TRBJ1-1; TRBD1 matches 7 bases. The CDR3 is made up of 13 amino acids. The trim removed 3 bases at V and 2 bases at J, leaving 3 bases unmatched. Germline V CDR1 and CDR2: SQVTM, ANQGSEA. For the CDR3, the DNA is TGCAGCGTTGAGACAGGGATTAACACTGAAGCTTTCTTT. It specifies CSVETGINTEAFF.

The V and J genes are TRBV9 and TRBJ2-1; TRBD2 matches 11 bases. Germline V gene data show CDR1 as SGDLS and CDR2 as YYNGEE. There are 17 residues in the CDR3. V trimming: 0 bases; J trimming: 4 bases; junction bases outside the gene matches: 6. This CDR3 reads CASSVGPGTSGYNEQFF. The CDR3 bases are TGTGCCAGCAGCGTAGGCCCTGGGACTAGCGGATACAATGAGCAGTTCTTC.

The chain combines TRBV28 with TRBJ1-5; no clear D. Per germline, CDR1 MDHEN and CDR2 SYDVKM. The CDR3 sequence is 15 residues long. V was clipped by 6 bases and J by 2 bases, with 14 bases between them. The CDR3: CASSPAGRGNQPQHF. CDR3 sequence (DNA): TGTGCCAGCAGCCCCGCGGGTAGGGGCAATCAGCCCCAGCATTTT. Variable domain in full (rest from reference TRBV28 and TRBJ1-5): DVKVTQSSRYLVKRTGEKVFLECVQDMDHENMFWYRQDPGLGLRLIYFSYDVKMKEKGDIPEGYSVSREKKERFSLILESASTNQTSMYLCASSPAGRGNQPQHFGDGTRLSIL.

This clone showed up just once. The CDR3, as DNA: TGTGCCAGCTCACCATCGACAGGGGGCGGCGAAAAACTGTTTTTT. Translation: CASSPSTGGGEKLFF. The chain carries TRBV18 and TRBJ1-4; 10 nucleotides line up with TRBD1. V was clipped by 2 bases and J by 8 bases; unmatched bases: 5. From germline, CDR1 is KGHSH and CDR2 LQKENI. This CDR3 comprises 15 residues.

In DNA, the CDR3 is TGTGCCAGCAGCACCCGGCCGGCGGGGGAGCAGTACTTC. Amino acid sequence: CASSTRPAGEQYF. This chain links TRBV6-5 with TRBJ2-7; perhaps TRBD2 as D (6 bases). V gave up 6 bases and J gave up 7 bases, with 16 bases separating them. The CDR3 has 13 residues. Germline CDR1 and CDR2: MNHEY and SVGAGI.